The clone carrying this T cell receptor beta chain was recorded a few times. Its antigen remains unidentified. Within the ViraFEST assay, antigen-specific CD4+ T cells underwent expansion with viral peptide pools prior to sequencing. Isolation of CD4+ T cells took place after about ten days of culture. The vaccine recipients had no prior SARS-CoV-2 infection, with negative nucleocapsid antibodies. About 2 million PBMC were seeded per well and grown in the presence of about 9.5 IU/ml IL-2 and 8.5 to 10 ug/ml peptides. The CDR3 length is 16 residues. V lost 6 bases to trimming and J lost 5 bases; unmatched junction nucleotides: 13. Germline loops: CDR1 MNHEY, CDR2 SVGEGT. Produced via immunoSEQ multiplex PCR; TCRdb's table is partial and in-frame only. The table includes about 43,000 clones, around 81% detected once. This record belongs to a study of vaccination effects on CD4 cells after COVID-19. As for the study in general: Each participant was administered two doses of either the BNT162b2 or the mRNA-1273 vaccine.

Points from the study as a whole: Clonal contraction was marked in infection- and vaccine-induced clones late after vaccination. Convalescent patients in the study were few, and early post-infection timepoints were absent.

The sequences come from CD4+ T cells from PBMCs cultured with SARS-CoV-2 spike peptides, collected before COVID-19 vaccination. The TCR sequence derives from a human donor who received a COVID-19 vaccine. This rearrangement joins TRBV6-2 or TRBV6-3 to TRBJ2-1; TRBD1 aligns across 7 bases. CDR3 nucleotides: TGTGCCAGCAGACCTCCGGGACAGAGACAAAACAATGAGCAGTTCTTC. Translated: CASRPPGQRQNNEQFF.